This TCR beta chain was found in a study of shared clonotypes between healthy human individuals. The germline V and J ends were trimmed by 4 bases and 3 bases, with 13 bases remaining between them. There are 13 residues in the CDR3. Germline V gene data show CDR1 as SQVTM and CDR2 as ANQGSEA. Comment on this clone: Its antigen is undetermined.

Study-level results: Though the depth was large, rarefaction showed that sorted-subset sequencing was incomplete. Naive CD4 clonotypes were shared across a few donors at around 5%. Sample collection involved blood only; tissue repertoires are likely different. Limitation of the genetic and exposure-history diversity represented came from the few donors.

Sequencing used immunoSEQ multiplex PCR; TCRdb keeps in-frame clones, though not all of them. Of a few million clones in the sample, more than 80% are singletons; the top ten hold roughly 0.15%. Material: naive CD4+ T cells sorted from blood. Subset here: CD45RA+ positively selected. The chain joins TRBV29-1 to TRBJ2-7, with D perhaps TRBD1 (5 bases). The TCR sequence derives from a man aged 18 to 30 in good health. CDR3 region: CSVASSGIYEQYF. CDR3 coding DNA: TGCAGCGTTGCCAGTTCAGGGATCTACGAGCAGTACTTC.